Presented here are 32 T cell receptor beta chains from one specimen sequenced in a study of cytomegalovirus exposure and HLA in healthy donors. The PCR had 60 Vbeta and 13 Jbeta primers. Using immunoSEQ multiplex PCR, the repertoire was profiled, and TCRdb retains in-frame clones only, with some absent. Of roughly 150,000 clones in the sample, 65% to 80% are singletons; the top ten hold roughly 3%. Sequences were obtained from PBMCs. The receptors originated from a middle-aged man in good health and CMV-seronegative.

The sample holds one count of this clone. The chain combines TRBV11-2 with TRBJ1-5; the match to TRBD1 covers 7 bases. V was clipped by 1 base and J by 7 bases; unmatched bases: 4. CDR3 size: 14 residues. Looked up from germline, CDR1 is SGHAT and CDR2 is FQNNGV. In DNA, the CDR3 is TGTGCCAGCAGCTTAGCGGCAGGGGGGCAGCCCCAGCATTTT. Translation gives CASSLAAGGQPQHF.

This chain uses TRBV7-9 with TRBJ2-4; TRBD1 matches at 8 bases. J lost 3 bases, V lost 6 bases, and 7 bases had no gene match. Germline CDR1 is SEHNR and CDR2 is FQNEAQ (reference sequence). The CDR3 covers 15 residues. CDR3 bases: TGTGCCAGCAGTCTCATCGGACAGGGCAAAAACATTCAGTACTTC. This encodes CASSLIGQGKNIQYF.

This rearrangement joins TRBV4-1 to TRBJ2-1; TRBD1 might be the D (5 bases). Trimming shortened V by 2 bases and J by 1 base, and 18 bases separated the two germline ends. The germline V gene encodes CDR1 MGHRA and CDR2 YSYEKL. The CDR3 runs 18 residues. The CDR3 DNA reads TGCGCCAGCAGCCAAAAGGAAATCAGGGTGAAGTCCTACAATGAGCAGTTCTTC. Translated: CASSQKEIRVKSYNEQFF.

This clone occurred once. As DNA, the CDR3 is TGTGCCAGCAGTGAAGAGCGGGGGGGCACAGATACGCAGTATTTT. Protein: CASSEERGGTDTQYF. The chain couples TRBV6-1 to TRBJ2-3, with 9 bases fitting TRBD2. With V trimmed by 1 base and J by 1 base, 0 bases remained unmatched. CDR3 length equals 15 residues. Germline CDR1 and CDR2: MNHNS and SASEGT.

The chain is built from TRBV7-2 and TRBJ2-7; 8 nucleotides match TRBD1. The CDR3 has 14 amino acids. The germline CDR1 and CDR2 sequences are SGHTA and FQGNSA. Unmatched junction bases numbered 2, after V lost 1 base and J lost 3 bases. The DNA for the CDR3 is TGTGCCAGCAGCTTAGGGACAGGGATCTACGAGCAGTACTTC. Translating gives CASSLGTGIYEQYF.

This chain joins TRBV7-6 and TRBJ2-1; D perhaps matches TRBD1 (9 bases). With 4 bases removed from V and 0 bases from J, the gap between germline ends came to 28 bases. The CDR3 is made up of 21 amino acids. CDR1 is SGHVS, CDR2 FNYEAQ, per germline. The CDR3 protein is CASSSPRGGQGGSSSYNEQFF. The CDR3 nucleotides are TGTGCCAGCAGCTCGCCTCGGGGGGGACAGGGCGGATCGAGCTCCTACAATGAGCAGTTCTTC.

The chain employs TRBV13 and TRBJ1-3; D ambiguous. V gave up 3 bases and J gave up 0 bases, with 6 bases separating them. The CDR3 has 14 amino acids. Germline assignment: CDR1 PRHDT and CDR2 FYEKMQ (reference sequence). The CDR3 sequence is CASSLEGSGNTIYF. CDR3 nucleotides: TGTGCCAGCAGCTTGGAGGGCTCTGGAAACACCATATATTTT.

This rearrangement joins TRBV2 to TRBJ2-2; the match to TRBD1 covers 10 bases. Losses at the gene ends were 9 bases for V and 4 bases for J; bases not matched to a gene: 8. The CDR3 consists of 15 residues. Germline CDR1 is SNHLY and CDR2 is FYNNEI. CDR3 sequence reads: CARTGGTGATGELFF. The CDR3 DNA is TGTGCCAGAACGGGAGGGACAGGGGCCACCGGGGAGCTGTTTTTT.

This clone has only a few counts. The chain joins TRBV9 to TRBJ1-2, with TRBD1 as a possible D gene (6 bases). Germline V CDR1 and CDR2: SGDLS, YYNGEE. V gave up 4 bases and J gave up 5 bases, with 15 bases separating them. This CDR3 region has 14 residues. CDR3 in DNA: TGTGCCAGCAGCCCGACCGGGACAAAATATGGCTACACCTTC. It is translated as CASSPTGTKYGYTF. Supplemented by reference TRBV9 and TRBJ1-2, the full variable domain reads DSGVTQTPKHLITATGQRVTLRCSPRSGDLSVYWYQQSLDQGLQFLIQYYNGEERAKGNILERFSAQQFPDLHSELNLSSLELGDSALYFCASSPTGTKYGYTFGSGTRLTVV.

The chain carries TRBV7-9 and TRBJ1-3; D is unclear. This CDR3 has 13 residues. The V gene lost 5 bases and the J gene lost 1 base, with 6 bases spanning the gap. Germline V lookup: CDR1 SEHNR, CDR2 FQNEAQ (reference sequence). This CDR3 is CASSPISGNTIYF. DNA of the CDR3: TGTGCCAGCAGCCCTATTTCTGGAAACACCATATATTTT.

V is TRBV30 and J is TRBJ1-2, with D unresolved. Trimming pared 0 bases from V and 3 bases from J, leaving 14 bases between. CDR3 length: 15 amino acids. The V gene's germline CDR1 is GTSNPN and CDR2 SVGIG (reference sequence). Written as DNA, the CDR3 is TGTGCCTGGAGTGTACCTCCGCCGAGGGACTATGGCTACACCTTC. Translating it yields CAWSVPPPRDYGYTF.

The V and J genes are TRBV4-1 and TRBJ1-2; possibly TRBD1 for D (5 bases). Trimming removed 1 base from V and 7 bases from J, with 16 bases in between. The CDR3 runs to 15 residues. From germline, CDR1 is MGHRA and CDR2 YSYEKL. CDR3 residues: CASSQGARVQGGYTF. Written as DNA, the CDR3 is TGCGCCAGCAGCCAAGGTGCTCGGGTTCAGGGTGGCTACACCTTC.

The chain uses TRBV10-3 and TRBJ2-5, with 7 bases fitting TRBD1. Germline lookup yields CDR1 ENHRY and CDR2 SYGVKD. V lost 6 bases and J lost 4; bases outside the gene matches: 11. The CDR3 totals 15 residues. The CDR3 DNA reads TGTGCCATCAGCATGCAAGACAGGGAACGAGAGACCCAGTACTTC. This codes for CAISMQDRERETQYF.

The table lists this clone with a few counts. The rearrangement links TRBV10-1 to TRBJ1-2, with D tentatively TRBD1 (5 bases). The CDR3 runs to 11 residues. Trimming took off 9 bases at V and 8 bases at J, with 13 bases between the two ends. Germline V gives CDR1 WNHNN, CDR2 SYGVQD (reference sequence). This CDR3 is CARYRPGGYTF. In DNA form, the CDR3 reads TGCGCCAGATACAGGCCGGGCGGCTACACCTTC.

The chain has TRBV7-2 and TRBJ2-7; 10 nucleotides align to TRBD2. There are 15 residues in the CDR3. V trimming: 1 base; J trimming: 6 bases; junction bases outside the gene matches: 6. Germline V gives CDR1 SGHTA, CDR2 FQGNSA. The CDR3 nucleotides read TGTGCCAGCAGCTTAGTGGGCCTAGCGGGAGTCGAGCAGTACTTC. It specifies CASSLVGLAGVEQYF.

The chain recombines TRBV5-4 with TRBJ2-7, with a possible D match to TRBD1 (5 bases). Deletions cut 0 bases from V and 2 bases from J, with 6 bases between. Germline CDR1 and CDR2: SGHNT and YYREEE (reference sequence). The CDR3 consists of 13 residues. The CDR3 is CASSLVGPYEQYF. CDR3 nucleotides: TGTGCCAGCAGCTTGGTGGGGCCCTACGAGCAGTACTTC.

The chain joins TRBV7-9 to TRBJ2-7; D might be TRBD2 (6 bases). This CDR3 comprises 16 residues. With 1 base removed from V and 0 bases from J, the gap between germline ends came to 13 bases. Germline CDR1 and CDR2: SEHNR and FQNEAQ (reference sequence). CDR3 DNA sequence: TGTGCCAGCAGCTTAGGGGCGGGACCGCCCTCCTACGAGCAGTACTTC. Translated: CASSLGAGPPSYEQYF.

The gene calls are TRBV7-9 and TRBJ2-5; the D gene is possibly TRBD2 (6 bases). The J call is doubtful: the DNA matches TRBJ2-7 better. This CDR3 is 13 amino acids long. Germline V gene lookup returns CDR1 SEHNR and CDR2 FQNEAQ (reference sequence). In nucleotides, the CDR3 is TGTGCCAGCAGCTTGGGAGGTAGGGACGAGCAGTACTTC. This translates into CASSLGGRDEQYF.

The gene calls are TRBV29-1 and TRBJ1-4; D gene unclear. The CDR3 contains 16 residues. V was clipped by 4 bases and J by 0 bases, with 15 bases between them. Per germline, CDR1 SQVTM and CDR2 ANQGSEA. CDR3 in DNA: TGCAGCGTTGGAGTGGGCCGGACTGCAACTAATGAAAAACTGTTTTTT. It translates to CSVGVGRTATNEKLFF.

The rearrangement uses TRBV18 and TRBJ2-3; 10 bases fit TRBD2. This CDR3 comprises 16 residues. Germline V CDR1 and CDR2: KGHSH, LQKENI. V gave up 1 base and J gave up 0 bases; unmatched junction bases: 1. Written as DNA, the CDR3 is TGTGCCAGCTCACCACTACTAGCGGGGAGCACAGATACGCAGTATTTT. This translates into CASSPLLAGSTDTQYF.

Only one count was recorded for this clone. The genes are TRBV30 and TRBJ2-7; TRBD2 matches 9 bases. Germline V gene data show CDR1 as GTSNPN and CDR2 as SVGIG (reference sequence). The ends lost 0 bases at V and 4 bases at J; junction bases unmatched: 1. The length of the CDR3 is 13 residues. Written as DNA, the CDR3 is TGTGCCTGGAGTGTTAGCGGGAGTTACGAGCAGTACTTC. Amino acids: CAWSVSGSYEQYF.

J is TRBJ2-1 and V is TRBV9, with TRBD1 matching over 11 bases. Losses at the gene ends were 3 bases for V and 7 bases for J; bases not matched to a gene: 9. The germline V gene encodes CDR1 SGDLS and CDR2 YYNGEE. This CDR3 has 16 amino acids. The CDR3 sequence is CASSAPAGQGVNEQFF. CDR3 bases: TGTGCCAGCAGCGCCCCTGCGGGACAGGGGGTTAATGAGCAGTTCTTC. Supplemented by reference TRBV9 and TRBJ2-1, the full variable domain reads DSGVTQTPKHLITATGQRVTLRCSPRSGDLSVYWYQQSLDQGLQFLIQYYNGEERAKGNILERFSAQQFPDLHSELNLSSLELGDSALYFCASSAPAGQGVNEQFFGPGTRLTVL.

This clone was seen more than once but under ten times. CDR3 nucleotides: TGTGCCAGCAGCGGGACTGGACTAGCGGGAGGGCCAACCGGGGAGCTGTTTTTT. This encodes CASSGTGLAGGPTGELFF. The chain recombines TRBV7-3 with TRBJ2-2, with 15 bases identical to TRBD2. The junction had 9 bases not matched to a gene; V was cut back by 5 bases and J by 5 bases. The CDR3 has 18 residues. The germline CDR1 and CDR2 sequences are SGHTA and FQGTGA.

The chain is built from TRBV27 and TRBJ2-2, with 11 bases identical to TRBD1. The CDR3 length is 17 residues. J was trimmed by 1 base and V by 5 bases; bases with no gene match: 6. Per germline, CDR1 MNHEY and CDR2 SMNVEV (reference sequence). The CDR3 protein is CASSPIGTGGNTGELFF. In DNA, the CDR3 is TGTGCCAGCAGTCCAATCGGGACAGGGGGGAACACCGGGGAGCTGTTTTTT.

The chain carries TRBV7-9 and TRBJ2-5, with D tentatively TRBD2 (6 bases). The CDR3 length is 13 residues. Deletions cut 7 bases from V and 9 bases from J, with 18 bases between. Germline values: CDR1 SEHNR, CDR2 FQNEAQ (reference sequence). The CDR3 coding sequence is TGTGCCAGCAAAACTACGGGGGATGGGGCCCAGTACTTC. Translation gives CASKTTGDGAQYF. Full variable domain (rest looked up from reference TRBV7-9 and TRBJ2-5): DTGVSQNPRHKITKRGQNVTFRCDPISEHNRLYWYRQTLGQGPEFLTYFQNEAQLEKSRLLSDRFSAERPKGSFSTLEIQRTEQGDSAMYLCASKTTGDGAQYFGPGTRLLVL.

The chain employs TRBV7-9 and TRBJ2-7, with a tentative D call TRBD1 (6 bases). CDR1 and CDR2 (germline): SEHNR, FQNEAQ (reference sequence). The CDR3 has 15 amino acids. V was trimmed by 3 bases and J by 2 bases, leaving 14 bases between them. CDR3 sequence (DNA): TGTGCCAGCAGCTTGGGGGCAGGCGCAACCTACGAGCAGTACTTC. It translates to CASSLGAGATYEQYF.

The J gene is TRBJ2-7, the V gene TRBV11-1; D is perhaps TRBD1 (6 bases). Germline CDR1 and CDR2: SGHAT and FQDESV (reference sequence). V was trimmed by 0 bases and J by 3 bases, leaving 15 bases between them. The CDR3 length is 16 residues. The CDR3 bases are TGTGCCAGCAGCTTAGCAACCAGGGGTGGAATCTACGAGCAGTACTTC. Encoded protein: CASSLATRGGIYEQYF. Drawing the rest from reference TRBV11-1 and TRBJ2-7, the complete variable domain is EAEVAQSPRYKITEKSQAVAFWCDPISGHATLYWYRQILGQGPELLVQFQDESVVDDSQLPKDRFSAERLKGVDSTLKIQPAELGDSAMYLCASSLATRGGIYEQYFGPGTRLTVT.

The genes are TRBV6-5 and TRBJ2-5; 9 nucleotides align to TRBD2. This CDR3 region has 15 residues. With V trimmed by 4 bases and J by 5 bases, 8 bases remained unmatched. The germline V gene has CDR1 MNHEY and CDR2 SVGAGI. CDR3 residues: CASSSGLAGRETQYF. The CDR3 DNA is TGTGCCAGCAGTTCTGGGCTAGCGGGGCGGGAGACCCAGTACTTC.

This chain connects TRBV6-1 to TRBJ1-2, with 7 positions matching TRBD1. Germline trimming cut 4 bases from V and 4 bases from J; bases unmatched to any gene: 6. Germline V gene data show CDR1 as MNHNS and CDR2 as SASEGT. The CDR3 has 14 residues. The CDR3 DNA reads TGTGCCAGCAGTGGAACCGGGACAGCCTATGGCTACACCTTC. Translation gives CASSGTGTAYGYTF.

V gene TRBV30 combines with J gene TRBJ1-3; 8 nucleotides align to TRBD1. CDR3 size: 12 residues. Trimming removed 5 bases from V and 7 bases from J; junction bases left unmatched: 4. Germline loops: CDR1 GTSNPN, CDR2 SVGIG (reference sequence). This CDR3 reads CAWQRQGNTIYF. In nucleotides, the CDR3 is TGTGCCTGGCAAAGACAGGGGAACACCATATATTTT.

CDR3: CASSTTSTRFNEQFF. For the CDR3, the DNA is TGTGCCAGTAGTACCACTTCGACTAGGTTCAATGAGCAGTTCTTC. The V and J genes are TRBV19 and TRBJ2-1; perhaps TRBD2 as D (6 bases). CDR1 is LNHDA and CDR2 is SQIVND in the germline V gene (reference sequence). The CDR3 runs to 15 residues. Trimming stripped 4 bases from V and 6 bases from J, with 16 bases between. Supplemented by reference TRBV19 and TRBJ2-1, the full variable domain reads DGGITQSPKYLFRKEGQNVTLSCEQNLNHDAMYWYRQDPGQGLRLIYYSQIVNDFQKGDIAEGYSVSREKKESFPLTVTSAQKNPTAFYLCASSTTSTRFNEQFFGPGTRLTVL.

The gene calls are TRBV18 and TRBJ2-1; 9 positions match TRBD2. CDR3 size: 16 residues. V lost 4 bases, J lost 5 bases, and 9 bases stayed unmatched. In germline, CDR1 is KGHSH, CDR2 LQKENI. The CDR3 protein is CASSHGVAGANNEQFF. In nucleotides, the CDR3 is TGTGCCAGCTCACATGGGGTAGCGGGAGCGAACAATGAGCAGTTCTTC.